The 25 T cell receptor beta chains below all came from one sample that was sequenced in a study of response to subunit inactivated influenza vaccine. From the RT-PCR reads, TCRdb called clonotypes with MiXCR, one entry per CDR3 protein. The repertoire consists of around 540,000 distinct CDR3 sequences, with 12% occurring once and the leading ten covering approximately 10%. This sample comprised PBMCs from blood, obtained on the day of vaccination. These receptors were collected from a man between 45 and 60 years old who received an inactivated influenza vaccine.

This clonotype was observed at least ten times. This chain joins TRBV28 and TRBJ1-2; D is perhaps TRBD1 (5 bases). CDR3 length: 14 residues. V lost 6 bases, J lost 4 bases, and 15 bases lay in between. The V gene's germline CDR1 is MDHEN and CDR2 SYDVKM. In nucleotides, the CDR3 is TGTGCCAGCAGCCCTACAGGACCTGTCTATGGCTACACCTTC. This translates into CASSPTGPVYGYTF.

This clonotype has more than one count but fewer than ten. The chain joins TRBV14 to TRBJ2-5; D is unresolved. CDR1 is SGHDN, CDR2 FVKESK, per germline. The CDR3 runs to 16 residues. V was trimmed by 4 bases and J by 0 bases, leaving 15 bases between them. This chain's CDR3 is CASSPLRNGYQETQYF. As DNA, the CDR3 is TGTGCCAGCAGCCCCCTCCGTAACGGGTACCAAGAGACCCAGTACTTC.

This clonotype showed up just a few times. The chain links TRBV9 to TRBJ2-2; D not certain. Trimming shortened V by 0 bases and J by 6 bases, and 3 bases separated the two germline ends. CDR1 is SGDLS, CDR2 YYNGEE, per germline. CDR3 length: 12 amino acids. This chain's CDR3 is CASSVVAGELFF. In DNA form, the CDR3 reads TGTGCCAGCAGCGTAGTTGCCGGGGAGCTGTTTTTT.

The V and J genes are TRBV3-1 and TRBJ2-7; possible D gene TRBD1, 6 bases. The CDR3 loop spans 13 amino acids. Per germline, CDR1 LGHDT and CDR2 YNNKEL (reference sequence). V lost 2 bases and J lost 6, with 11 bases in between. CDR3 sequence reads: CASSQIPRGEQYF. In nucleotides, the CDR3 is TGTGCCAGCAGCCAAATACCCAGGGGCGAGCAGTACTTC.

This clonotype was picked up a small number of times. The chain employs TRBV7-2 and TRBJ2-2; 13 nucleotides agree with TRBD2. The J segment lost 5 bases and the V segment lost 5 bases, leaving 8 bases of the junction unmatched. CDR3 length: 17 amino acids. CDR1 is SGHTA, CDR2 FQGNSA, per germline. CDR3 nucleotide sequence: TGTGCCAGCAGCCATGGACTAGCGGGGGTCAATACCGGGGAGCTGTTTTTT. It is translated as CASSHGLAGVNTGELFF.

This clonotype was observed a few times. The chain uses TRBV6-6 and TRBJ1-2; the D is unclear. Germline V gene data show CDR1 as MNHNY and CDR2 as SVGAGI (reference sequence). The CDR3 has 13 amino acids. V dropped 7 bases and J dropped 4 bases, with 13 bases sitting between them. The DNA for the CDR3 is TGTGCCAGCATCTCAGCCGGGAGCTATGGCTACACCTTC. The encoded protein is CASISAGSYGYTF.

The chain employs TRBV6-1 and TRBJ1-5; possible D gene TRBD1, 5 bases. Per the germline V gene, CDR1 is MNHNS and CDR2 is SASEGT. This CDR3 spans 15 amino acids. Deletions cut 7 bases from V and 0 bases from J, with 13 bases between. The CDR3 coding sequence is TGTGCCAGCAAAACAGGCTTATATAGCAATCAGCCCCAGCATTTT. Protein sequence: CASKTGLYSNQPQHF.

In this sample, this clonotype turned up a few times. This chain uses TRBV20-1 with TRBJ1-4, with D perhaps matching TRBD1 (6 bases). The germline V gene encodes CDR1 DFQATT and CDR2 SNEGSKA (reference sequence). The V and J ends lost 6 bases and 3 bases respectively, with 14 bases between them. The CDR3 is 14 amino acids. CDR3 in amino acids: CSALYRASNEKLFF. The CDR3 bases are TGCAGTGCACTCTACAGGGCTTCTAATGAAAAACTGTTTTTT.

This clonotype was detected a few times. The DNA for the CDR3 is TGTGCCAGCAGCCAAGCGGGAGGCTTGAACGAGCAGTACTTC. This encodes CASSQAGGLNEQYF. The chain joins TRBV14 to TRBJ2-7, with 7 bases fitting TRBD2. The CDR3 spans 14 residues. Germline values: CDR1 SGHDN, CDR2 FVKESK. Trimming took 1 base from V and 5 from J; bases not matched to a gene: 5.

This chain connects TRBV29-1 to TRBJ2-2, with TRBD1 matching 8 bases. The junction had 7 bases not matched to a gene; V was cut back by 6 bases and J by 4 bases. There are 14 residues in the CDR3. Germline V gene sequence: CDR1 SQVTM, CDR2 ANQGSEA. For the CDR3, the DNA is TGCAGCGTCCTGACAGGGGCGATCACCGGGGAGCTGTTTTTT. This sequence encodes CSVLTGAITGELFF.

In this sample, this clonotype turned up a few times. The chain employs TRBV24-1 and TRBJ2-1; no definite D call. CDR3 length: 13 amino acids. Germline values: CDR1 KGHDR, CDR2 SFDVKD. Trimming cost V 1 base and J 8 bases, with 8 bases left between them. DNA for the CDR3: TGTGCCACCAGTGATTTTAGTGGGGATGAGCAGTTCTTC. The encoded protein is CATSDFSGDEQFF.

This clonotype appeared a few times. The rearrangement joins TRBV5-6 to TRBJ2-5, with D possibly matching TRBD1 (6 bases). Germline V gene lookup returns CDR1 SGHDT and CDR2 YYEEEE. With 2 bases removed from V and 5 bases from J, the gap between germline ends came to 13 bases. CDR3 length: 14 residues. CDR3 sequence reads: CASSFRDTAETQYF. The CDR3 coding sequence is TGTGCCAGCAGCTTCCGGGACACGGCGGAGACCCAGTACTTC.

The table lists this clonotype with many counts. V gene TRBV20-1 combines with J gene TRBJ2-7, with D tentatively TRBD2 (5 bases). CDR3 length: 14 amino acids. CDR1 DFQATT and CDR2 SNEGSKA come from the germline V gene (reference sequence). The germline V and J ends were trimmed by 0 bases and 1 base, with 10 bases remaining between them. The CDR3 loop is CSARELGGSYEQYF. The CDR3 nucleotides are TGCAGTGCTAGAGAACTAGGAGGTTCCTACGAGCAGTACTTC.

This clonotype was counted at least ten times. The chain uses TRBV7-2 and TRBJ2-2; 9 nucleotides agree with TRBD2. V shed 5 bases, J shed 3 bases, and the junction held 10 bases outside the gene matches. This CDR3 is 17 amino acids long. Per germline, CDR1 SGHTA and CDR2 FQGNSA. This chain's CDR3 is CASSRPSGESYTGELFF. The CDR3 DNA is TGTGCCAGCAGCCGCCCTAGCGGGGAGTCGTACACCGGGGAGCTGTTTTTT. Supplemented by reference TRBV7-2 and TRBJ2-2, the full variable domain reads GAGVSQSPSNKVTEKGKDVELRCDPISGHTALYWYRQSLGQGLEFLIYFQGNSAPDKSGLPSDRFSAERTGGSVSTLTIQRTQQEDSAVYLCASSRPSGESYTGELFFGEGSRLTVL.

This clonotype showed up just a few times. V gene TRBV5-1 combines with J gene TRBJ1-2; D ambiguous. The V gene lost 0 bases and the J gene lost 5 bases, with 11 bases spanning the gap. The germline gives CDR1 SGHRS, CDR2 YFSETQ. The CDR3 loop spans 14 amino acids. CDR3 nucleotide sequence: TGCGCCAGCAGCTTGGTAAATGTTGGGTATGGCTACACCTTC. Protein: CASSLVNVGYGYTF.

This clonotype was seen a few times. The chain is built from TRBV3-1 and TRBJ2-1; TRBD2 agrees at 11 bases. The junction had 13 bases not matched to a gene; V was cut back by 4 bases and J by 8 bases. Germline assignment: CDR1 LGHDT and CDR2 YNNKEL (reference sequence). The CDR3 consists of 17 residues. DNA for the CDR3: TGTGCCAGCAGCCGGGGGACGGATAGCGGGAGGGGGCATGAGCAGTTCTTC. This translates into CASSRGTDSGRGHEQFF.

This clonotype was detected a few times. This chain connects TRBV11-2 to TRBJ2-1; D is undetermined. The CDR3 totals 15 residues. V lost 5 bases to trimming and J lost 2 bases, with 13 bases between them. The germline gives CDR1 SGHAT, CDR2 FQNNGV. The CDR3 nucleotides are TGTGCCAGCAGCGCAAACATACTAACCTACAATGAGCAGTTCTTC. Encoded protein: CASSANILTYNEQFF. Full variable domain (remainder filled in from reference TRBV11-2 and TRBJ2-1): EAGVAQSPRYKIIEKRQSVAFWCNPISGHATLYWYQQILGQGPKLLIQFQNNGVVDDSQLPKDRFSAERLKGVDSTLKIQPAKLEDSAVYLCASSANILTYNEQFFGPGTRLTVL.

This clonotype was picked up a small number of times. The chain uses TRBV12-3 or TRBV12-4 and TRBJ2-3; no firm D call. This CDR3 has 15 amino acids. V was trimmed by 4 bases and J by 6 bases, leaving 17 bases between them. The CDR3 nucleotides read TGTGCCAGCAGTTCCAAGACCCTACTGGGGGATACGCAGTATTTT. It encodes CASSSKTLLGDTQYF.

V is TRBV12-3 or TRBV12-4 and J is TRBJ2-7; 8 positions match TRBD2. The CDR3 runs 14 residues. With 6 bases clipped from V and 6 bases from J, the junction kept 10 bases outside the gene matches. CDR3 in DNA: TGTGCCAGCAGGTATAGCGGGGTCACTCCCGAGCAGTACTTC. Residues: CASRYSGVTPEQYF.

The CDR3 nucleotides are TGTGCCAGCAGCTTATGGGGCATCGAAGAGACCCAGTACTTC. It specifies CASSLWGIEETQYF. The chain carries TRBV5-4 and TRBJ2-5; D perhaps matches TRBD1 (5 bases). Trimming stripped 2 bases from V and 3 bases from J, with 11 bases between. Looked up from germline, CDR1 is SGHNT and CDR2 is YYREEE (reference sequence). The CDR3 contains 14 residues.

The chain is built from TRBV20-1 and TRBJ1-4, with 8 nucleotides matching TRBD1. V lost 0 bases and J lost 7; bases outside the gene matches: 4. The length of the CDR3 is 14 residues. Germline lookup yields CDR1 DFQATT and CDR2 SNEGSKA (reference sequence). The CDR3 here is CSARDYRGGEKLFF. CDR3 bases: TGCAGTGCTAGAGATTACAGGGGGGGTGAAAAACTGTTTTTT.

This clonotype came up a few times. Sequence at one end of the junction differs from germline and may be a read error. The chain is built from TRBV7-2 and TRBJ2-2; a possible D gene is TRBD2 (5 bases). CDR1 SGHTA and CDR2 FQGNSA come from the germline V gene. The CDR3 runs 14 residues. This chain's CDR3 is CASSLALVSGELFF. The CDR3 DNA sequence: TGTGCCAGCAGCCTAGCACTAGTATCCGGGGAGCTGTTTTTT. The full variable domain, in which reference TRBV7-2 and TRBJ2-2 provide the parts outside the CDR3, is GAGVSQSPSNKVTEKGKDVELRCDPISGHTALYWYRQSLGQGLEFLIYFQGNSAPDKSGLPSDRFSAERTGGSVSTLTIQRTQQEDSAVYLCASSLALVSGELFFGEGSRLTVL.

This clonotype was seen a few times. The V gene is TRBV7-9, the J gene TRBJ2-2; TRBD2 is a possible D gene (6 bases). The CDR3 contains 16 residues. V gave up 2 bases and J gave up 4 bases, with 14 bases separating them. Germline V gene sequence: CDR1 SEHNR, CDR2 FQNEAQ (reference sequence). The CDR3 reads CASSLYDGGPTGELFF. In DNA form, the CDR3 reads TGTGCCAGCAGCTTATATGACGGGGGACCCACCGGGGAGCTGTTTTTT.

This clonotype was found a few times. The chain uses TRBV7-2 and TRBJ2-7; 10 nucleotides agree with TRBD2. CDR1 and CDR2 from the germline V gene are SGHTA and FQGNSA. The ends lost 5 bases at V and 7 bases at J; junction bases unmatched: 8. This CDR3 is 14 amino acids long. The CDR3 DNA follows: TGTGCCAGCAGCGCAATAGCGGGAGGTGAAGAGCAGTACTTC. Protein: CASSAIAGGEEQYF. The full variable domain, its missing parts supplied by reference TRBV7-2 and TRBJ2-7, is GAGVSQSPSNKVTEKGKDVELRCDPISGHTALYWYRQSLGQGLEFLIYFQGNSAPDKSGLPSDRFSAERTGGSVSTLTIQRTQQEDSAVYLCASSAIAGGEEQYFGPGTRLTVT.

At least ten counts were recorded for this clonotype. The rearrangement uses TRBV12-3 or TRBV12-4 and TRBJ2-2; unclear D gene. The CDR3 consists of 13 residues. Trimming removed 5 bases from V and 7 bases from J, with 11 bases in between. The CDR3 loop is CASSMWGNGELFF. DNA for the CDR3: TGTGCCAGCAGTATGTGGGGTAACGGGGAGCTGTTTTTT.